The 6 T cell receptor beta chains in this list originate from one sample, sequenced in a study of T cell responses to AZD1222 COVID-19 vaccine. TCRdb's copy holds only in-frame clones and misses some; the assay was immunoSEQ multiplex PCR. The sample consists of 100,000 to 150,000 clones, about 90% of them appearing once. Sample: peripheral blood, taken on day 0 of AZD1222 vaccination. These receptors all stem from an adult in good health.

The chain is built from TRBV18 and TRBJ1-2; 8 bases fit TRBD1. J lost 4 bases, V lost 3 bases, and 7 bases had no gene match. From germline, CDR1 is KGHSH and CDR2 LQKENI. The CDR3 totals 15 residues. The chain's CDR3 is CASSPRTGTGYGYTF. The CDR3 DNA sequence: TGTGCCAGCTCACCTCGTACCGGGACAGGCTATGGCTACACCTTC.

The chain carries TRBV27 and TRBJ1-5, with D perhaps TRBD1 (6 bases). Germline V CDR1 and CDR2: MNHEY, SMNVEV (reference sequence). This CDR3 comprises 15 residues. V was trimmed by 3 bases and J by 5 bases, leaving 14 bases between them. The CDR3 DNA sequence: TGTGCCAGCAGTTTCAACCCGACAGGACATCAGCCCCAGCATTTT. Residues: CASSFNPTGHQPQHF.

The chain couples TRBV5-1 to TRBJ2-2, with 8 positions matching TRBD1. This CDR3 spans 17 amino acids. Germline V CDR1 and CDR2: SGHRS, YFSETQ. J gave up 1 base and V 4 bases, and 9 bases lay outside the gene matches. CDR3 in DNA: TGCGCCAGCAGCCAACGGACCGGGACAGGGAACACCGGGGAGCTGTTTTTT. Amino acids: CASSQRTGTGNTGELFF.

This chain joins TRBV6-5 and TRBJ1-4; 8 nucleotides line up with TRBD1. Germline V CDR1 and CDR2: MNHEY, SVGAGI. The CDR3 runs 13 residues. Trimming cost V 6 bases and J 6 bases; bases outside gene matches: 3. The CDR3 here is CASSLQGDEKLFF. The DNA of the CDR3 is TGTGCCAGCAGCCTACAGGGGGATGAAAAACTGTTTTTT.

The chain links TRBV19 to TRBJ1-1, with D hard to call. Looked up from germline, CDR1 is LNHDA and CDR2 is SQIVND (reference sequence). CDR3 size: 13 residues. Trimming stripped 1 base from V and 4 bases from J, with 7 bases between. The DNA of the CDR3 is TGTGCCAGTAGTATAGTTCCGGGCACTGAAGCTTTCTTT. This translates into CASSIVPGTEAFF.

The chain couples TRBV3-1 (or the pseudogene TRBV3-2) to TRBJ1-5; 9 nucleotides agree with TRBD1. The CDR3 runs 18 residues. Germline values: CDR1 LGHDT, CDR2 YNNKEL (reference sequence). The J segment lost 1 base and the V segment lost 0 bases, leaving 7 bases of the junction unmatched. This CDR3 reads CASSQDRTGGLSNQPQHF. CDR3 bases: TGTGCCAGCAGCCAAGATCGAACAGGGGGCCTGAGCAATCAGCCCCAGCATTTT.